Each of the 29 T cell receptor beta chains below was sequenced from the same sample in a study of post-analysis software for immune sequencing data (dated by TCRdb to between 2015 and 2017). The paper's findings and limits, for the study overall: Significantly higher frequencies in patients than in controls were found for several TRBV segments, including TRBV5-6, TRBV5-1 and TRBV20-1.

No cognate antigen is known for these TCRs. The library relied on PCR. The sequencing machine was an Illumina HiSeq 2500. To reduce PCR and sequencing biases, unique molecular identifiers were built into the TCR beta cDNA libraries. TCRdb cleaned the public reads at Q25 with fastp, built clones with MiXCR and kept in-frame beta chains. Here each entry gathers all rows of one CDR3 protein and keeps the most common genes and DNA. Across this sample there are 450,000 to 700,000 distinct CDR3 sequences, with roughly 40% seen only once. Under 2% of the sample is held by the ten biggest clonotypes. Sample: blood. These receptors were taken from a girl aged 10 to 17 with multiple sclerosis.

The rearrangement links TRBV20-1 to TRBJ2-7; D is perhaps TRBD1 (5 bases). V lost 6 bases and J 3 bases, leaving 9 bases between the germline ends. CDR1 is DFQATT and CDR2 is SNEGSKA in the germline V gene (reference sequence). The CDR3 loop spans 11 amino acids. The DNA for the CDR3 is TGCAGTGCCCCGCAGGGCTACGAGCAGTACTTC. Encoded protein: CSAPQGYEQYF.

This clonotype was counted between two and nine times. J is TRBJ2-7 and V is TRBV12-3 or TRBV12-4; perhaps D is TRBD1 or TRBD2 (5 bases each). There are 13 residues in the CDR3. Deletions cut 7 bases from V and 3 bases from J, with 13 bases between. CDR3 sequence reads: CASTQGGGYEQYF. The CDR3 nucleotides are TGTGCCAGCACCCAGGGTGGGGGCTACGAGCAGTACTTC.

The table lists this clonotype with a few counts. The rearrangement uses TRBV10-3 and TRBJ1-5, with TRBD1 identical over 8 bases. The germline V gene encodes CDR1 ENHRY and CDR2 SYGVKD. V shed 6 bases and J 5 bases; nucleotides not matched to a gene: 9. The CDR3 totals 15 residues. Here the CDR3 reads CAISSGQGGDQPQHF. The CDR3 DNA reads TGTGCCATCAGCTCCGGACAGGGCGGCGATCAGCCCCAGCATTTT.

The chain recombines TRBV5-5 with TRBJ2-6; 14 bases map to TRBD2. The germline V gene encodes CDR1 SGHKS and CDR2 YYEKEE (reference sequence). With 3 bases clipped from V and 2 bases from J, the junction kept 4 bases outside the gene matches. The CDR3 contains 18 residues. CDR3 amino acids: CASSSRLAGGPGANVLTF. The CDR3 bases are TGTGCCAGCAGCTCGAGACTAGCGGGAGGGCCTGGGGCCAACGTCCTGACTTTC. The full variable domain, rest sourced from reference TRBV5-5 and TRBJ2-6, is DAGVTQSPTHLIKTRGQQVTLRCSPISGHKSVSWYQQVLGQGPQFIFQYYEKEERGRGNFPDRFSARQFPNYSSELNVNALLLGDSALYLCASSSRLAGGPGANVLTFGAGSRLTVL.

This clonotype was counted between two and nine times. The chain combines TRBV3-1 with TRBJ2-1; 7 bases map to TRBD2. In germline, CDR1 is LGHDT, CDR2 YNNKEL (reference sequence). The CDR3 contains 14 residues. The V segment lost 2 bases and the J segment 12 bases; nucleotides outside the gene matches: 10. CDR3 bases: TGTGCCAGCAGCCAATCCACTAGCGTACGAGGGCAGTTCTTC. Translation: CASSQSTSVRGQFF.

The rearrangement joins TRBV7-9 to TRBJ2-5; 7 positions agree with TRBD2. The CDR3 spans 15 residues. Trimming cost V 5 bases and J 1 base; bases outside gene matches: 7. In germline, CDR1 is SEHNR, CDR2 FQNEAQ (reference sequence). The DNA of the CDR3 is TGTGCCAGCAGCGATGGACTAGGACGCCAAGAGACCCAGTACTTC. Translated, it gives CASSDGLGRQETQYF.

This clonotype has just a few counts. The V and J genes are TRBV5-1 and TRBJ1-6; a weak D match, TRBD1 (5 bases). Germline V gene sequence: CDR1 SGHRS, CDR2 YFSETQ. The CDR3 is made up of 16 amino acids. Trimming left V 0 bases short and J 7 bases short, with 14 bases between. The CDR3 protein is CASSLGQGLGNSPLHF. CDR3 in DNA: TGCGCCAGCAGCTTGGGTCAGGGTTTGGGGAATTCACCCCTCCACTTT.

This clonotype occurred a few times. CDR3: CASSSLLPGQGRTEAFF. CDR3 bases: TGTGCCAGCAGCTCATTACTTCCGGGACAGGGAAGGACTGAAGCTTTCTTT. This chain joins TRBV7-2 and TRBJ1-1, with 9 bases identical to TRBD1. The CDR3 consists of 17 residues. The germline V gene has CDR1 SGHTA and CDR2 FQGNSA. V gave up 4 bases and J gave up 5 bases; unmatched junction bases: 14.

The V and J genes are TRBV12-3 or TRBV12-4 and TRBJ1-5; a possible D gene is TRBD1 (5 bases). V shed 5 bases and J shed 7 bases, with 21 bases lying between them. The CDR3 length is 16 residues. In DNA form, the CDR3 reads TGTGCCAGCAGTCCCCGAGGTGCAGGGCGGGGCCAGCCCCAGCATTTT. It is translated as CASSPRGAGRGQPQHF.

The rearrangement joins TRBV6-4 to TRBJ2-3; D is uncertain. The CDR3 contains 14 residues. With 4 bases removed from V and 0 bases from J, the gap between germline ends came to 8 bases. Germline loops: CDR1 MRHNA, CDR2 SNTAGT. CDR3 sequence reads: CASSVGQSTDTQYF. CDR3 DNA: TGTGCCAGCAGTGTTGGGCAGAGCACAGATACGCAGTATTTT.

This clonotype was observed a few times. The V and J genes are TRBV7-9 and TRBJ2-1; possibly TRBD1 for D (5 bases). The germline V gene encodes CDR1 SEHNR and CDR2 FQNEAQ (reference sequence). The ends were cut back, 4 bases at V and 6 bases at J, with 13 bases in the middle. This CDR3 spans 14 amino acids. The CDR3 DNA sequence: TGTGCCAGCAGCTCCAGACAGTGGGGCAATGAGCAGTTCTTC. It codes for CASSSRQWGNEQFF.

CDR3 amino acids: CASARRGLNYEQYF. The CDR3 nucleotides are TGTGCCAGCGCTCGTAGGGGACTGAACTACGAGCAGTACTTC. The chain joins TRBV12-3 or TRBV12-4 to TRBJ2-7; possibly TRBD2 for D (6 bases). The CDR3 is made up of 14 amino acids. V was clipped by 8 bases and J by 3 bases, with 17 bases between them.

CDR3 amino acids: CASSQIRGGVAYNEQYF. As DNA, the CDR3 is TGCGCCAGCAGTCAAATCAGGGGGGGGGTGGCCTACAATGAGCAGTATTTT. V is TRBV4-1 and J is TRBJ2-3; D is possibly TRBD1 or TRBD2 (7 bases each). The germline V and J ends were trimmed by 6 bases and 11 bases, with 30 bases remaining between them. Per germline, CDR1 MGHRA and CDR2 YSYEKL. The CDR3 covers 17 residues.

The chain couples TRBV7-9 to TRBJ2-5; TRBD2 is a possible D gene (6 bases). Germline CDR1 and CDR2: SEHNR and FQNEAQ (reference sequence). This CDR3 is built from 17 residues. Trimming removed 2 bases from V and 2 bases from J, with 18 bases in between. CDR3 in amino acids: CASSLRRVDGGQETQYF. CDR3 sequence (DNA): TGTGCCAGCAGCTTAAGGAGGGTTGATGGTGGTCAAGAGACCCAGTACTTC.

This clonotype was seen only a few times. The J gene is TRBJ2-5, the V gene TRBV7-2; a weak D match, TRBD2 (5 bases). Germline CDR1 reads SGHTA; CDR2 reads FQGNSA. The CDR3 has 13 amino acids. V was trimmed by 5 bases and J by 4 bases, leaving 11 bases between them. CDR3 region: CASSISGRETQYF. The CDR3 nucleotides are TGTGCCAGCAGCATTAGTGGGAGAGAGACCCAGTACTTC. Drawing the rest from reference TRBV7-2 and TRBJ2-5, the complete variable domain is GAGVSQSPSNKVTEKGKDVELRCDPISGHTALYWYRQSLGQGLEFLIYFQGNSAPDKSGLPSDRFSAERTGGSVSTLTIQRTQQEDSAVYLCASSISGRETQYFGPGTRLLVL.

This chain connects TRBV5-1 to TRBJ2-3, with D possibly matching TRBD2 (6 bases). Trimming cost V 7 bases and J 6 bases, with 9 bases left between them. The CDR3 length is 11 residues. The germline gives CDR1 SGHRS, CDR2 YFSETQ. The DNA of the CDR3 is TGCGCCAGCGAAAGCGGGGATACGCAGTATTTT. This gives the protein CASESGDTQYF.

The chain couples TRBV20-1 to TRBJ1-1; no clear D. Germline CDR1 DFQATT, CDR2 SNEGSKA (reference sequence). The CDR3 has 14 amino acids. V lost 0 bases to trimming and J lost 0 bases, with 8 bases between them. The DNA for the CDR3 is TGCAGTGCTAGAGACGAGGGATTGAACACTGAAGCTTTCTTT. It is translated as CSARDEGLNTEAFF.

The V gene is TRBV7-2, the J gene TRBJ2-7; a possible D gene is TRBD1 (5 bases). V shed 5 bases and J shed 2 bases, with 19 bases lying between them. The CDR3 runs to 16 residues. CDR1 and CDR2 from the germline V gene are SGHTA and FQGNSA. The CDR3 loop is CASSLFPRQPPYEQYF. The DNA for the CDR3 is TGTGCCAGCAGCCTCTTTCCTAGACAGCCACCCTACGAGCAGTACTTC.

This clonotype was seen more than once but under ten times. This sequence joins TRBV27 and TRBJ2-7, with a weak D call TRBD1 (5 bases). There are 14 residues in the CDR3. CDR1 and CDR2 (germline): MNHEY, SMNVEV (reference sequence). V was clipped by 7 bases and J by 1 base, with 14 bases between them. CDR3 in DNA: TGTGCCAGCACTGGTACGGACAAGTCCTACGAGCAGTACTTC. This codes for CASTGTDKSYEQYF.

The chain has TRBV5-5 and TRBJ2-1; possibly TRBD1 for D (7 bases). CDR3 length: 19 amino acids. V lost 1 base, J lost 0 bases, and 20 bases lay in between. From germline, CDR1 is SGHKS and CDR2 YYEKEE (reference sequence). The DNA for the CDR3 is TGTGCCAGCAGCTTGACAGGGGACACTAGCAGTAGCTCCTACAATGAGCAGTTCTTC. This codes for CASSLTGDTSSSSYNEQFF.

This clonotype was seen repeatedly, ten times or more. This chain connects TRBV6-2 or TRBV6-3 to TRBJ2-7; D remains ambiguous. CDR3 length equals 14 residues. CDR1 and CDR2 from the germline V gene are MNHEY and SVGEGT. Deletions cut 7 bases from V and 2 bases from J, with 15 bases between. The chain's CDR3 is CASISVSGTYEQYF. The CDR3 DNA reads as TGTGCCAGCATTTCTGTTTCGGGCACCTACGAGCAGTACTTC.

This rearrangement joins TRBV4-1 to TRBJ2-4; D possibly uses TRBD1 or TRBD2 (5 bases each). The better agreement between TRBJ2-7 and the DNA end casts doubt on the J call. The CDR3 has 14 residues. Germline loops: CDR1 MGHRA, CDR2 YSYEKL. CDR3 sequence reads: CASSQVGGSDEQYF. The CDR3 DNA reads as TGCGCCAGCAGCCAAGTTGGGGGTTCCGACGAGCAGTACTTC.

The CDR3 coding sequence is TGCAGTGCTAGTCCCTTTGAGACCCAGTACTTC. The encoded protein is CSASPFETQYF. The chain recombines TRBV20-1 with TRBJ2-5; D is unresolved. The ends were cut back, 3 bases at V and 5 bases at J, with 7 bases in the middle. The germline V gene encodes CDR1 DFQATT and CDR2 SNEGSKA (reference sequence). This CDR3 is 11 amino acids long.

This clonotype appeared a few times. The CDR3 sequence is CASSQDRASRETQYF. The CDR3 nucleotides are TGTGCCAGCAGCCAAGATCGAGCAAGCCGAGAGACCCAGTACTTC. This chain joins TRBV4-2 and TRBJ2-5; D not resolved. The V gene lost 0 bases and the J gene lost 4 bases, with 12 bases spanning the gap. The CDR3 length is 15 residues. CDR1 and CDR2 (germline): LGHNA, YNFKEQ.

The chain is built from TRBV6-1 and TRBJ1-1; possibly TRBD1 for D (6 bases). Trimming shortened V by 4 bases and J by 1 base, and 10 bases separated the two germline ends. The germline V gene encodes CDR1 MNHNS and CDR2 SASEGT. This CDR3 has 14 residues. The CDR3 DNA reads as TGTGCCAGCAGTGCACAGGGACCGAACACTGAAGCTTTCTTT. Protein sequence: CASSAQGPNTEAFF.

V and J are TRBV20-1 and TRBJ2-1; 7 positions match TRBD2. This CDR3 spans 16 amino acids. The V and J ends lost 8 bases and 0 bases, in that order; junction bases with no gene match: 13. Germline V CDR1 and CDR2: DFQATT, SNEGSKA (reference sequence). DNA of the CDR3: TGCAGTACCGCCCCGGGGCGGGAGTCCTCCTACAATGAGCAGTTCTTC. Its protein is CSTAPGRESSYNEQFF.

The rearrangement links TRBV12-3 or TRBV12-4 to TRBJ2-7, with 8 bases matching TRBD2. The CDR3 is 17 amino acids. The ends lost 5 bases at V and 3 bases at J; junction bases unmatched: 15. This chain's CDR3 is CASSPLGGRTSSYEQYF. CDR3 sequence (DNA): TGTGCCAGCAGTCCCCTGGGCGGGAGGACTAGCAGCTACGAGCAGTACTTC.

In its sample, this clonotype was seen a few times. The CDR3: CASSYTGRNTEAFF. The CDR3 DNA follows: TGTGCCAGCAGTTACACGGGACGGAACACTGAAGCTTTCTTT. The chain employs TRBV6-6 and TRBJ1-1, with D possibly TRBD1 on 5 matching bases. CDR3 length: 14 residues. Germline lookup yields CDR1 MNHNY and CDR2 SVGAGI (reference sequence). Trimming removed 2 bases at V and 1 base at J, with 8 bases between.

Worth noting for this clonotype: A read error may explain this, as a much larger clone is one base away. The V call is TRBV29-1, the J call TRBJ2-6; a weak D match, TRBD2 (6 bases). CDR1 is SQVTM and CDR2 is ANQGSEA in the germline V gene. The germline V and J ends were trimmed by 4 bases and 2 bases, with 6 bases remaining between them. This CDR3 has 13 residues. CDR3 DNA: TGCAGCGTTGGGGGGGCTGGGGCCAACGTCCTGACTTTC. It yields the protein CSVGGAGANVLTF.